The 26 T cell receptor beta chains below come from one sample, sequenced in a study of T cell repertoires in cytomegalovirus infection. Their target antigens are unknown. Each CDR3 protein gets one entry after TCRdb re-called the reads with MiXCR. The data hold 250,000 to 400,000 distinct CDR3 sequences, with 20% to 30% observed a single time. Sequenced material: cultured PBMCs, taken from culture after CMV antigen stimulation. These receptors were collected from a human donor in good health (CMV status not recorded). Some clones in this sample may be carry-over from other donors' samples.

The V and J genes are TRBV15 and TRBJ2-1; 10 bases are shared with TRBD2. Germline V gene data show CDR1 as LNHNV and CDR2 as YYDKDF (reference sequence). Unmatched junction bases numbered 8, after V lost 0 bases and J lost 3 bases. CDR3 length equals 18 residues. The CDR3 bases are TGTGCCACCAGCAGAGATCGACCCCGGACTAGCGGCTACAATGAGCAGTTCTTC. This translates into CATSRDRPRTSGYNEQFF.

This clonotype has ten or more counts. The chain couples TRBV7-2 to TRBJ1-2; TRBD1 is a possible D gene (6 bases). V lost 5 bases and J 2 bases, leaving 12 bases between the germline ends. There are 14 residues in the CDR3. Germline loops: CDR1 SGHTA, CDR2 FQGNSA. This chain's CDR3 is CASSPARGNYGYTF. The CDR3 DNA follows: TGTGCCAGCAGCCCAGCGAGGGGGAACTATGGCTACACCTTC.

The table lists this clonotype with a count of one. The rearrangement uses TRBV5-4 and TRBJ2-7, with 10 nucleotides matching TRBD1. Germline CDR1 is SGHNT and CDR2 is YYREEE (reference sequence). With 4 bases clipped from V and 0 bases from J, the junction kept 1 base outside the gene matches. There are 14 residues in the CDR3. The CDR3 bases are TGTGCCAGCAGCCGACAGGGGGCCTCCTACGAGCAGTACTTC. Its translation: CASSRQGASYEQYF.

The CDR3 is CSAEGAAEKLFF. CDR3 nucleotides: TGCAGTGCAGAGGGGGCAGCGGAAAAACTGTTTTTT. The chain has TRBV20-1 and TRBJ1-4; 7 bases map to TRBD1. This CDR3 spans 12 amino acids. Trimming removed 6 bases from V and 8 bases from J; junction bases left unmatched: 6. The V gene's germline CDR1 is DFQATT and CDR2 SNEGSKA (reference sequence).

V usage is TRBV5-1 and J usage is TRBJ2-1; 10 bases agree with TRBD2. Germline V lookup: CDR1 SGHRS, CDR2 YFSETQ. V lost 1 base, J lost 0 bases, and 10 bases stayed unmatched. The CDR3 runs 19 residues. In nucleotides, the CDR3 is TGCGCCAGCAGCTTGACCGGGACTAGCGAATACCTCTCCTACAATGAGCAGTTCTTC. Translation gives CASSLTGTSEYLSYNEQFF.

The CDR3 loop is CASNRIPSRQGASGELFF. The CDR3 region has the DNA TGCGCCAGCAACCGAATCCCCTCCAGACAGGGGGCGTCCGGGGAGCTGTTTTTT. The chain recombines TRBV4-3 with TRBJ2-2; 10 bases are shared with TRBD1. V lost 7 bases and J lost 6; bases outside the gene matches: 17. CDR3 length: 18 amino acids. Per the germline V gene, CDR1 is LGHNA and CDR2 is YSLEER.

The chain is built from TRBV19 and TRBJ2-3; possible D gene TRBD2, 6 bases. Trimming shortened V by 3 bases and J by 4 bases, and 11 bases separated the two germline ends. Germline V gene data show CDR1 as LNHDA and CDR2 as SQIVND (reference sequence). CDR3 length: 14 amino acids. The CDR3 sequence: CASSIGGSSDTQYF. The DNA of the CDR3 is TGTGCCAGTAGTATTGGAGGGTCTTCAGATACGCAGTATTTT.

This rearrangement joins TRBV28 to TRBJ2-7, with 13 bases identical to TRBD2. Losses at the gene ends were 10 bases for V and 3 bases for J; bases not matched to a gene: 6. Germline values: CDR1 MDHEN, CDR2 SYDVKM. The CDR3 contains 14 residues. CDR3 sequence: CATILAGGSYEQYF. The CDR3 nucleotides read TGTGCCACCATACTAGCGGGAGGGAGCTACGAGCAGTACTTC.

This clonotype showed up many times. The chain uses TRBV6-5 and TRBJ1-2; D gene unclear. Trimming left V 6 bases short and J 0 bases short, with 14 bases between. Germline V gene sequence: CDR1 MNHEY, CDR2 SVGAGI. CDR3 size: 15 residues. The CDR3 sequence: CASRLGRTANYGYTF. The CDR3 DNA reads TGTGCCAGCAGGTTGGGGAGGACCGCTAACTATGGCTACACCTTC.

This clonotype has only one observation. The V and J genes are TRBV7-9 and TRBJ2-7, with 10 bases identical to TRBD2. The CDR3 length is 15 residues. The V gene end was trimmed by 5 bases and the J gene end by 3 bases; junction bases not matched to a gene: 7. CDR1 is SEHNR and CDR2 is FQNEAQ in the germline V gene (reference sequence). The CDR3 nucleotides read TGTGCCAGCAGCGGAACCGGGACTAGCGTCTACGAGCAGTACTTC. Encoded protein: CASSGTGTSVYEQYF.

The chain employs TRBV4-2 and TRBJ1-4; no firm D call. The CDR3 consists of 12 residues. Deletions cut 8 bases from V and 0 bases from J, with 4 bases between. Looked up from germline, CDR1 is LGHNA and CDR2 is YNFKEQ. CDR3 in DNA: TGTGCCAGCGCTTCAACTAATGAAAAACTGTTTTTT. Translating gives CASASTNEKLFF.

The table lists this clonotype with a few counts. This chain joins TRBV6-5 and TRBJ1-2, with 7 bases identical to TRBD1. The CDR3 runs to 14 residues. Germline V gene data show CDR1 as MNHEY and CDR2 as SVGAGI. With 6 bases clipped from V and 3 bases from J, the junction kept 7 bases outside the gene matches. As DNA, the CDR3 is TGTGCCAGCAGGGGGGACAGTGTACACTATGGCTACACCTTC. As protein: CASRGDSVHYGYTF.

V is TRBV18 and J is TRBJ2-7; the D is unclear. The CDR3 is 14 residues long. Trimming stripped 0 bases from V and 2 bases from J, with 8 bases between. Germline V gene sequence: CDR1 KGHSH, CDR2 LQKENI. The DNA of the CDR3 is TGTGCCAGCTCACCACCTAGTCGACCCTACGAGCAGTACTTC. Its translation is CASSPPSRPYEQYF.

The chain links TRBV20-1 to TRBJ1-1; D is possibly TRBD1 (5 bases). Germline CDR1 reads DFQATT; CDR2 reads SNEGSKA (reference sequence). V was shortened by 6 bases and J by 6 bases, with 11 bases between the two germline ends. The CDR3 runs 11 residues. CDR3 in DNA: TGCAGTGCACGAGGGACCTCTGAAGCTTTCTTT. Residues: CSARGTSEAFF.

The genes are TRBV4-3 and TRBJ1-5, with a tentative D call TRBD1 (6 bases). This CDR3 region has 13 residues. The V end lost 4 bases, the J end lost 4 bases, and 8 bases lay between the germline ends. The V gene's germline CDR1 is LGHNA and CDR2 YSLEER. The CDR3 bases are TGCGCCAGCAGCCGACAGGTGAATCAGCCCCAGCATTTT. Encoded protein: CASSRQVNQPQHF.

This clonotype was seen a few times. The chain joins TRBV18 to TRBJ2-7, with no clear D. Germline V gene data show CDR1 as KGHSH and CDR2 as LQKENI. CDR3 size: 15 residues. With 5 bases removed from V and 4 bases from J, the gap between germline ends came to 18 bases. The CDR3 reads CASSAIANELYEQYF. The CDR3 nucleotides read TGTGCCAGCTCAGCCATTGCGAACGAACTATACGAGCAGTACTTC.

This clonotype was counted at least ten times. The V gene is TRBV7-8, the J gene TRBJ2-3, with 15 bases matching TRBD2. Germline V gene sequence: CDR1 SGHVS, CDR2 FQNEAQ. The CDR3 has 15 amino acids. V was clipped by 5 bases and J by 5 bases; unmatched bases: 2. CDR3 in DNA: TGTGCCAGCAGCCCGGGACTAGCGGGAGGAGATACGCAGTATTTT. It codes for CASSPGLAGGDTQYF.

This clonotype has at least ten counts. The J gene is TRBJ2-3, the V gene TRBV7-8; 8 nucleotides match TRBD2. Looked up from germline, CDR1 is SGHVS and CDR2 is FQNEAQ. V lost 2 bases and J lost 1; bases outside the gene matches: 8. The CDR3 extends over 17 amino acids. The CDR3 bases are TGTGCCAGCAGCTTAAGTCGACGCGGGAGGCGCACAGATACGCAGTATTTT. As protein: CASSLSRRGRRTDTQYF.

This clonotype was recorded many times. V gene TRBV7-2 combines with J gene TRBJ2-2, with D possibly being TRBD2 (6 bases). The V and J ends lost 4 bases and 4 bases respectively, with 13 bases between them. The CDR3 sequence is 15 residues long. Germline CDR1 is SGHTA and CDR2 is FQGNSA. The CDR3 sequence is CASSSRRESTGELFF. The CDR3, as DNA: TGTGCCAGCAGCTCCCGGCGGGAAAGCACCGGGGAGCTGTTTTTT. Together with reference TRBV7-2 and TRBJ2-2, the CDR3 gives the full variable domain: GAGVSQSPSNKVTEKGKDVELRCDPISGHTALYWYRQSLGQGLEFLIYFQGNSAPDKSGLPSDRFSAERTGGSVSTLTIQRTQQEDSAVYLCASSSRRESTGELFFGEGSRLTVL.

This chain joins TRBV19 and TRBJ2-2, with D maybe TRBD2 (6 bases). The CDR3 is 16 amino acids. V was cut by 7 bases and J by 2 bases, with 17 bases left in between. Germline V lookup: CDR1 LNHDA, CDR2 SQIVND (reference sequence). CDR3 sequence (DNA): TGTGCCAGTACCCTGAGGGAGGTTTTTAACACCGGGGAGCTGTTTTTT. Its translation: CASTLREVFNTGELFF.

The chain combines TRBV6-2 or TRBV6-3 with TRBJ2-7; 10 bases are shared with TRBD1. The CDR3 sequence is 14 residues long. J was trimmed by 6 bases and V by 4 bases; bases with no gene match: 6. CDR1 and CDR2 from the germline V gene are MNHEY and SVGEGT. The CDR3 region is CASSLSGTGAEQYV. CDR3 DNA sequence: TGTGCCAGCAGTTTATCCGGGACAGGGGCCGAGCAGTACGTC.

The table lists this clonotype with a few counts. The CDR3 nucleotides read TGTGCCAGCAGCTTAACAACGGGAGCCTACAATGAGCAGTTCTTC. Translation gives CASSLTTGAYNEQFF. J is TRBJ2-1 and V is TRBV7-9; a possible D gene is TRBD2 (6 bases). The CDR3 loop spans 15 amino acids. Trimming removed 2 bases at V and 2 bases at J, with 10 bases between. Germline lookup yields CDR1 SEHNR and CDR2 FQNEAQ (reference sequence).

This clonotype has just a few counts. The J gene is TRBJ2-3, the V gene TRBV7-2, with 8 bases lining up with TRBD2. V was clipped by 4 bases and J by 6 bases; unmatched bases: 15. The germline gives CDR1 SGHTA, CDR2 FQGNSA. The CDR3 is made up of 17 amino acids. The CDR3 bases are TGTGCCAGCAGCTCCTATCCACTAGCGGTACTTCTGGATACGCAGTATTTT. Translating gives CASSSYPLAVLLDTQYF.

The chain is built from TRBV18 and TRBJ1-2, with D possibly TRBD1 on 6 matching bases. Trimming took 0 bases from V and 11 from J, leaving 13 bases between them. The CDR3 consists of 13 residues. Per the germline V gene, CDR1 is KGHSH and CDR2 is LQKENI. The CDR3 spells CASSPPSRGSYTF. The CDR3 nucleotides are TGTGCCAGCTCACCACCATCCAGGGGATCATACACCTTC.

The chain is built from TRBV6-1 and TRBJ2-3; weak D call: TRBD2 (5 bases). This CDR3 is 13 amino acids long. The ends were cut back, 0 bases at V and 6 bases at J, with 7 bases in the middle. Germline V gives CDR1 MNHNS, CDR2 SASEGT. CDR3 nucleotide sequence: TGTGCCAGCAGTGAAGCCCCGGGGGATACGCAGTATTTT. It is translated as CASSEAPGDTQYF.

As regards this clonotype: One end of the junction varies from germline; a read error may be responsible. The rearrangement uses TRBV7-3 and TRBJ1-1, with D uncertain. Per the germline V gene, CDR1 is SGHTA and CDR2 is FQGTGA. The CDR3 runs 13 residues. CDR3 in amino acids: CASNFGGNTEAYF. CDR3 nucleotide sequence: TGTGCCAGCAATTTCGGAGGGAACACTGAAGCTTACTTT.